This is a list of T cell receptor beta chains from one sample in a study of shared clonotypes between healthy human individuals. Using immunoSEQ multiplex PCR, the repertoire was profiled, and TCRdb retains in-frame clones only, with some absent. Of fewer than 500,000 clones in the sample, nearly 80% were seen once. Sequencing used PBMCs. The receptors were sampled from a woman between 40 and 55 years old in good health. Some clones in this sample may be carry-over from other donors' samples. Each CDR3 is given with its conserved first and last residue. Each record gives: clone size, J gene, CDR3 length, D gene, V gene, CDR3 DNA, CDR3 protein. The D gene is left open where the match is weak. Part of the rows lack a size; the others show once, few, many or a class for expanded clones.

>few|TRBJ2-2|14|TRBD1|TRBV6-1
TGTGCCAGCGGAACAGGGGAGAGCACCGGGGAGCTGTTTTTT
CASGTGESTGELFF
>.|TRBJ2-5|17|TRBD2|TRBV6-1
TGTGCCAGCAGTGACTTCGGGGGAGGGCACTGGATGGAGACCCAGTACTTC
CASSDFGGGHWMETQYF
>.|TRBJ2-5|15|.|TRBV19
TGTGCCAGTAGTATAGAGATCGTACGGCGAGAGACCCAGTACTTC
CASSIEIVRRETQYF
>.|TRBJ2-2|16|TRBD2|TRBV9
TGTGCCAGCAGCCCGGGAGGTCTTGGGAACACCGGGGAGCTGTTTTTT
CASSPGGLGNTGELFF
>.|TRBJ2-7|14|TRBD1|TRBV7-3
TGTGCCAGCAGCTCCGGGACAGGGGCCCGCGAGCAGTACTTC
CASSSGTGAREQYF
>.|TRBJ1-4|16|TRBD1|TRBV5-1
TGCGCCAGCAGCCCGGGGGACAGGGCAACTAATGAAAAACTGTTTTTT
CASSPGDRATNEKLFF
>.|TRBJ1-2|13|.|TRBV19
TGTGCCAGTTTCGACCGGGGACTCTATGGCTACACCTTC
CASFDRGLYGYTF
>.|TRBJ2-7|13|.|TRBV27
TGTGCCAGCAGTTTGGCGGGTGTAACCGAGCAGTACTTC
CASSLAGVTEQYF
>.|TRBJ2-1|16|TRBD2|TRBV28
TGTGCCAGCAGTTTAGTGGGGCTAGCGGATTACAATGAGCAGTTCTTC
CASSLVGLADYNEQFF
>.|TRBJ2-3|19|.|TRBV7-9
TGTGCCAGCAGCCTCTTTTTCGGCGTCCAGGGGACCCCCACAGATACGCAGTATTTT
CASSLFFGVQGTPTDTQYF
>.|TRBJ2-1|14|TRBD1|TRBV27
TGTGCCAGCAGTTCTTACAGGGGGCCCAATGAGCAGTTCTTC
CASSSYRGPNEQFF
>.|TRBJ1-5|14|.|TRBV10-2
TGCGCCAGCAGTGAGTCTTCAGGGTATCAGCCCCAGCATTTT
CASSESSGYQPQHF
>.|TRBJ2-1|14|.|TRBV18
TGTGCCAGCTCACCATCCAGTCAGTACAATGAGCAGTTCTTC
CASSPSSQYNEQFF
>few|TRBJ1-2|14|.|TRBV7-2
TGTGCCAGCAGCCCCCTTGGGATAGGTTGGGGCTACACCTTC
CASSPLGIGWGYTF
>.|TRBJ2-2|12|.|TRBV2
TGTGCCAGCAAGGAAGAGACCGGGGAGCTGTTTTTT
CASKEETGELFF
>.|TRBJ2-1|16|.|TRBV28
TGTGCCAGCAGTCTTTACTCGGATAGCTCCTACAATGAGCAGTTCTTC
CASSLYSDSSYNEQFF
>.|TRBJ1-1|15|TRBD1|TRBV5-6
TGTGCCAGCAGCTCCTCGAGACAGGGGGACACTGAAGCTTTCTTT
CASSSSRQGDTEAFF
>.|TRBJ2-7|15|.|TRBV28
TGTGCCAGCACTTCCCGACGGGGGGCTTTCCACGAGCAGTACTTC
CASTSRRGAFHEQYF
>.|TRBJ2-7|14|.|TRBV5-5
TGTGCCAGCAGCCCCGGACTTTGGGGTTACGAGCAGTACTTC
CASSPGLWGYEQYF
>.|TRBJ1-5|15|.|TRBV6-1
TGTGCCAGCAGTGACCCAGCCTATAGCAATCAGCCCCAGCATTTT
CASSDPAYSNQPQHF
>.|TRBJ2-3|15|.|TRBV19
TGTGCCAGTAGTAACTCGGGACAACACACAGATACGCAGTATTTT
CASSNSGQHTDTQYF
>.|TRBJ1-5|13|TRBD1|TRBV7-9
TGTGCCAGCAGCCCGGACAGGGATCAGCCCCAGCATTTT
CASSPDRDQPQHF
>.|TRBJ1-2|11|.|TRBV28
TGTGCCAGCAGCCAACACTATGGCTACACCTTC
CASSQHYGYTF
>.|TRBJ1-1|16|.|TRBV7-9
TGTGCCAGCAGCTTAGTCCCGGGCTCGGTGGGGACTGAAGCTTTCTTT
CASSLVPGSVGTEAFF
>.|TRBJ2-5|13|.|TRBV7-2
TGTGCCAGCTCCCAGGAGTTACAAGAGACCCAGTACTTC
CASSQELQETQYF
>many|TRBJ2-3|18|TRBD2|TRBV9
TGTGCCAGCAGCGTAGACCCGTATCTAGCGGGAAGCACAGATACGCAGTATTTT
CASSVDPYLAGSTDTQYF
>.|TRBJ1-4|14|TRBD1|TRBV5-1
TGCGCCAGCAGCCCCGGGACAGGGGGGGAAAAACTGTTTTTT
CASSPGTGGEKLFF
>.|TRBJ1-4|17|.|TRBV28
TGTGCCAGCAGGACCCCAGGGGCCACATTTTCGGATGAAAAACTGTTTTTT
CASRTPGATFSDEKLFF
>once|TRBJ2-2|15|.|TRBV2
TGTGCCAGCAGGAGGGAGTTTGCGAACACCGGGGAGCTGTTTTTT
CASRREFANTGELFF
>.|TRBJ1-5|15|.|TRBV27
TGTGCCAGCAGTGTCCGTCAGGGGACTAATCAGCCCCAGCATTTT
CASSVRQGTNQPQHF
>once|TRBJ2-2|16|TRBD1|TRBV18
TGTGCCAGCTCACCACCGCACAGGGGCCCCACCGGGGAGCTGTTTTTT
CASSPPHRGPTGELFF
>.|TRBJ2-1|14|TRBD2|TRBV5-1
TGCGCCAGCAGCCTGACTAGCGACTACAATGAGCAGTTCTTC
CASSLTSDYNEQFF